A selection of T cell receptor beta chains follows, all from one sample in a study of Tregs in tolerant kidney transplant recipients. Clones were sequenced by immunoSEQ multiplex PCR, and TCRdb holds only the in-frame ones, with some missing. The sample gives over 60,000 clones, 85% to 90% of which show up once; around 0.38% is in the top ten. This specimen was CD4+ T cells from blood, taken before the transplant. The receptors derive from a human donor who received a combined kidney and bone marrow transplant. CDR3s include the opening cysteine and the closing phenylalanine or tryptophan. The D gene is left open where the match is weak. The size field is filled for only some rows; it gives once, few, many or a size class.

TRBV27	TRBJ2-1	NA	TRBD2	CASSFGGLGLNEQFF	TGTGCCAGCAGTTTCGGGGGACTAGGCCTCAATGAGCAGTTCTTC
TRBV11-2	TRBJ2-1	once	TRBD2	CASSLGASGRSNEQFF	TGTGCCAGCAGCTTAGGGGCTAGCGGGAGGAGCAATGAGCAGTTCTTC
TRBV30	TRBJ2-2	NA	TRBD2	CAWSTIAGGTGELFF	TGTGCCTGGAGTACTATAGCGGGGGGAACCGGGGAGCTGTTTTTT
TRBV6-1	TRBJ1-1	NA	TRBD1	CATTTGGWGTEAFF	TGTGCCACCACGACAGGGGGTTGGGGCACTGAAGCTTTCTTT
TRBV25-1	TRBJ2-7	NA	NA	CASSLGLWYEQYF	TGTGCCAGCAGCTTGGGGCTGTGGTACGAGCAGTACTTC
TRBV28	TRBJ1-4	once	TRBD1	CASSRQGANEKLFF	TGTGCCAGCAGTCGACAGGGGGCTAATGAAAAACTGTTTTTT
TRBV6-4	TRBJ1-1	NA	TRBD1	CACRDRVGTEAFF	TGTGCCTGCCGGGACAGGGTCGGAACTGAAGCTTTCTTT
TRBV27	TRBJ2-1	NA	TRBD2	CASSSQRGPYNEQFF	TGTGCCAGCAGTTCCCAGCGGGGCCCTTACAATGAGCAGTTCTTC
TRBV4-3	TRBJ2-7	NA	TRBD2	CASSQDSGTSGPYEQYF	TGCGCCAGCAGCCAGGACTCCGGGACTAGCGGGCCCTACGAGCAGTACTTC
TRBV11-2	TRBJ2-7	NA	TRBD2	CASRISAGGREQYF	TGTGCCAGCAGGATTTCAGCGGGAGGGCGCGAGCAGTACTTC
TRBV19	TRBJ2-1	NA	TRBD1	CASRAGGEFHEQFF	TGTGCCAGTAGGGCAGGGGGCGAATTCCATGAGCAGTTCTTC
TRBV5-6	TRBJ2-7	NA	NA	CASSVVAYGGPSYEQYF	TGTGCCAGCAGCGTCGTAGCGTATGGGGGCCCTTCCTACGAGCAGTACTTC
TRBV6-6	TRBJ1-5	NA	NA	CASSSTGRSNQPQHF	TGTGCCAGCAGCTCTACAGGGAGAAGCAATCAGCCCCAGCATTTT
TRBV9	TRBJ1-2	NA	NA	CASSPLGSANYGYTF	TGTGCCAGCAGCCCCCTGGGCAGTGCTAACTATGGCTACACCTTC
TRBV11-2	TRBJ2-3	NA	NA	CASSQTSGSDTQYF	TGTGCCAGCAGCCAGACTTCAGGGTCAGATACGCAGTATTTT
TRBV2	TRBJ2-1	NA	NA	CASSLQGLGYNEQFF	TGTGCCAGCAGTCTCCAGGGTTTGGGTTACAATGAGCAGTTCTTC
TRBV6-5	TRBJ2-7	NA	NA	CASRQLPSSYEQYF	TGTGCCAGCAGACAGCTACCGAGCTCCTACGAGCAGTACTTC
TRBV7-2	TRBJ2-7	NA	TRBD2	CASSLGLAFTYEQYF	TGTGCCAGCAGCTTAGGACTAGCGTTCACCTACGAGCAGTACTTC